This T cell receptor (beta chain) came from a study of blood T cell repertoires in COVID-19. For the study at large: Acute-phase and convalescent COVID-19 samples originated in the United States, Italy and Spain. Nucleic acid was either cDNA or gDNA, and it came from T cells, B-cell-depleted T cells, or PBMCs.

The V end was cut by 5 bases, the J end by 3 bases, with 13 bases between. Germline values: CDR1 GTSNPN, CDR2 SVGIG (reference sequence). This CDR3 comprises 13 residues. In the source study's methods: By means of reference gene primer amplification, nucleated cell counts were estimated. The assay was immunoSEQ multiplex PCR, and TCRdb's table has in-frame clones only and misses some. Clone size and V and J calls were adopted from that table, with D and trimming inferred from the DNA. The data contain 200,000 or so clones, roughly 86% of them singletons. The sequence was collected from a woman aged 70-85 years with active or convalescent COVID-19. Input material: peripheral blood. The genes are TRBV30 and TRBJ1-1; D gene ambiguous. Written as DNA, the CDR3 is TGTGCCTGGTACGGGGTTTATGACACTGAAGCTTTCTTT. Its protein product is CAWYGVYDTEAFF.